The following is a T cell receptor beta chain sequence with its context. Antigen specificity is unknown. The CDR3 spans 13 residues. The V end was cut by 3 bases, the J end by 3 bases, with 9 bases between. These data come from a study of early T cells in non-severe SARS-CoV-2 infection. General observations from the study: The study's VDJdb matching favored anti-spike CD8 responses and missed private and CD4 specificities.

Unique molecular identifiers were affixed to single, distinct cDNA molecules. Each CDR3 protein is one row after TCRdb ran MiXCR on the 5' RACE reads. Of tens of thousands of distinct CDR3 sequences listed, around 14% are singletons. Sequencing was done on a sample of whole blood. The TCR originated in an adult who was a healthcare worker with PCR-confirmed SARS-CoV-2 infection or an uninfected control (not recorded which). This chain joins TRBV12-3 or TRBV12-4 and TRBJ2-7, with D perhaps matching TRBD2 (5 bases). The DNA of the CDR3 is TGTGCCAGCAGTTTCGGGGAATTCTACGAGCAGTACTTC. Its translation is CASSFGEFYEQYF.